This TCR beta chain was sequenced in a study of early T cells in non-severe SARS-CoV-2 infection. About the study: The authors sequenced bulk RNA from unsorted whole blood, leaving chains unpaired.

Unique molecular identifiers were attached to individual cDNA molecules. TCRdb fed the 5' RACE reads into MiXCR, producing one record per CDR3 protein. Of around 19,000 distinct CDR3 sequences listed, 4.8% were seen once; the top ten hold approximately 5.3%. General observations from the study: VDJdb-based matching was biased toward anti-spike CD8 responses and missed private and CD4 specificities.

Germline CDR1 is SGHTA and CDR2 is FQGNSA. Trimming cost V 5 bases and J 0 bases, with 11 bases left between them. The CDR3 is 16 residues long. This clonotype is medium-sized by share. Its antigen is not identified. This chain uses TRBV7-2 with TRBJ1-6; possible D gene TRBD1, 6 bases. This TCR was sampled from an adult who was a healthcare worker with PCR-confirmed SARS-CoV-2 infection or an uninfected control (not recorded which). Sequencing was done on a sample of whole blood. Here the CDR3 DNA reads TGTGCCAGCAGCCCGAGGGGGAGCTCCTATAATTCACCCCTCCACTTT. The encoded protein is CASSPRGSSYNSPLHF.